The following is a TCR beta chain sequence with its context. Assay: immunoSEQ multiplex PCR; the TCRdb copy retains only in-frame clones and omits some. Among 200,000 to 250,000 clones listed, about 83% were seen once. The entry originates in a study of blood T cell repertoires in COVID-19. CDR3 length: 14 amino acids. Germline CDR1 reads SGHNT; CDR2 reads YYREEE (reference sequence). Trimming pared 4 bases from V and 7 bases from J, leaving 12 bases between. This receptor was obtained from a man aged 80 or over with acute or convalescent COVID-19. The rearrangement uses TRBV5-4 and TRBJ1-6; possible D gene TRBD1, 6 bases. Source material: peripheral blood. DNA for the CDR3: TGTGCCAGCAGCAAGACAGGCTTGAATTCACCCCTCCACTTT. This codes for CASSKTGLNSPLHF.